The clone carrying this TCR beta chain was observed a handful of times. The data derive from a study of long-term antiretroviral therapy in people with HIV. This CDR3 contains 13 residues. Germline V gene lookup returns CDR1 SGHAT and CDR2 FQNNGV. The ends lost 5 bases at V and 7 bases at J; junction bases unmatched: 7. Survey level was the resolution at which the v3.0 immunoSEQ assay ran. Clones were read by immunoSEQ multiplex PCR, and TCRdb kept only the in-frame ones, dropping some. Of under 4,000 clones in the sample, nearly 90% were seen once. The chain couples TRBV11-2 to TRBJ1-2; 7 positions agree with TRBD1. This specimen consisted of unsorted PBMCs, obtained 0.3 years after starting antiretroviral therapy. This clonotype was obtained from a woman aged 45-60 years with HIV. The CDR3 DNA reads TGTGCCAGCAGCCCTTACAGGGGATCTGGCTACACCTTC. Protein: CASSPYRGSGYTF.